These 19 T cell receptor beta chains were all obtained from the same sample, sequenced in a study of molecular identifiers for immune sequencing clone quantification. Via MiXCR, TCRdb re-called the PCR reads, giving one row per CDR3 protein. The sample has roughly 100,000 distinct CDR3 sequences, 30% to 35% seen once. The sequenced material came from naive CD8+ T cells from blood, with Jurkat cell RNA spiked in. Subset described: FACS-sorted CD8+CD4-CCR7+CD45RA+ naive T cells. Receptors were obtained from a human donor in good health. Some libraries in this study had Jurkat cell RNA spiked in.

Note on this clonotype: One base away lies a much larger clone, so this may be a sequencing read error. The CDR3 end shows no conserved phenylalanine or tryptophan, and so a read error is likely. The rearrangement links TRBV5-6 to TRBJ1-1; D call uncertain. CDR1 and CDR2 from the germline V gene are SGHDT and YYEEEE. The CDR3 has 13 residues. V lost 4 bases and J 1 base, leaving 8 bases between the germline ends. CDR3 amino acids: CASSLDWNTEAFY. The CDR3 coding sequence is TGTGCCAGCAGCCTTGACTGGAACACTGAAGCTTTCTAT.

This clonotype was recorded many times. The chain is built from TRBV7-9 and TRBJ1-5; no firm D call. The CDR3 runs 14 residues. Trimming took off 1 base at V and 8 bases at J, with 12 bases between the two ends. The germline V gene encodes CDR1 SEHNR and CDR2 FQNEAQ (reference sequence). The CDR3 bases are TGTGCCAGCAGCTTAGGGCAGACCTCCGAGCCCCAGCATTTT. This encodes CASSLGQTSEPQHF. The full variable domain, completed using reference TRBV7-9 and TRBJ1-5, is DTGVSQNPRHKITKRGQNVTFRCDPISEHNRLYWYRQTLGQGPEFLTYFQNEAQLEKSRLLSDRFSAERPKGSFSTLEIQRTEQGDSAMYLCASSLGQTSEPQHFGDGTRLSIL.

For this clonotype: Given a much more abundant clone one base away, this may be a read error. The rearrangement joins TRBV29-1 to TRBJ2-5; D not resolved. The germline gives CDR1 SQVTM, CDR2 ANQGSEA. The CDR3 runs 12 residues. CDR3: CSVFGSIEPQYF. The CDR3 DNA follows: TGCAGCGTTTTCGGATCAATAGAGCCCCAGTACTTC.

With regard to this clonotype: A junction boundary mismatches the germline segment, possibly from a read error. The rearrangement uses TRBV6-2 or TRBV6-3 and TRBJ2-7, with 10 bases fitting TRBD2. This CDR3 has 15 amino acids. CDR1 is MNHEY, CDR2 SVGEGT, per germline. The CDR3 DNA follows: TGTGCCAGCAGTGACTCGGGACTAGCGCACTACGAGCAGTACTTC. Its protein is CASSDSGLAHYEQYF.

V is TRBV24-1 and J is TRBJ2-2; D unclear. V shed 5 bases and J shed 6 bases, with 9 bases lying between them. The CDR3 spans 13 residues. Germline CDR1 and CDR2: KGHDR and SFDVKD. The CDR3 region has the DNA TGTGCCACCAGTGCGCTTCGGTCCGGGGAGCTGTTTTTT. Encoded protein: CATSALRSGELFF.

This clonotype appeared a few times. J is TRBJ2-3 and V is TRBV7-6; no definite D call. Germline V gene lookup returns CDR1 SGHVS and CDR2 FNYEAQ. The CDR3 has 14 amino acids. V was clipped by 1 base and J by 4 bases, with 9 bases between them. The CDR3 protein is CASSLEMAADTQYF. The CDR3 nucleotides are TGTGCCAGCAGCTTAGAGATGGCCGCAGATACGCAGTATTTT.

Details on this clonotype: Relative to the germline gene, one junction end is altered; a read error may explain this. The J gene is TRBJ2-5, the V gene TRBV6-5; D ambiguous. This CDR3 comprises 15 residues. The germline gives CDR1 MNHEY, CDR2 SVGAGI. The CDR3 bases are TGTGCCAGCAGTTACTCAGGTCAGATACGAGAGTCCCAGTACTTC. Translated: CASSYSGQIRESQYF.

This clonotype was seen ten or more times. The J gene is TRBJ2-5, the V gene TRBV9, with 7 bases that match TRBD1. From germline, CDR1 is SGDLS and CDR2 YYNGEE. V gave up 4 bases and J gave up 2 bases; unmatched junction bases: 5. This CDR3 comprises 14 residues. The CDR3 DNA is TGTGCCAGCAGCACCCCAGGGGGACAAGAGACCCAGTACTTC. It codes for CASSTPGGQETQYF.

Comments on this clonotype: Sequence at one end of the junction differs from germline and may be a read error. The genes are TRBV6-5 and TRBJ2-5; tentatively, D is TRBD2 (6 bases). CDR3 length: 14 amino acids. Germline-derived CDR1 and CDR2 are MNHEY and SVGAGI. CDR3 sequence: CASSYSSPGETQSF. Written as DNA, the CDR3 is TGTGCCAGCAGTTACTCGAGCCCGGGGGAGACCCAGTCCTTC.

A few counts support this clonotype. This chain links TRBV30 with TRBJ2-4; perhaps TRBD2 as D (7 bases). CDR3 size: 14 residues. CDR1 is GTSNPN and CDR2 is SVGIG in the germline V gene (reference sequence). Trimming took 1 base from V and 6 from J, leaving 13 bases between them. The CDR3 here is CAWSEGGGTNIQYF. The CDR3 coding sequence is TGTGCCTGGAGTGAAGGGGGGGGCACAAACATTCAGTACTTC. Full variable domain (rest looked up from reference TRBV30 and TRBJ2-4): SQTIHQWPATLVQPVGSPLSLECTVEGTSNPNLYWYRQAAGRGLQLLFYSVGIGQISSEVPQNLSASRPQDRQFILSSKKLLLSDSGFYLCAWSEGGGTNIQYFGAGTRLSVL.

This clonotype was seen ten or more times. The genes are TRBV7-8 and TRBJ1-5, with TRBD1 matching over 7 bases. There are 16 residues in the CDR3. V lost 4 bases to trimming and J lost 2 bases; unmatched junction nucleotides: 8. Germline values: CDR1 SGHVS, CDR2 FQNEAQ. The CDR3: CASSSRQGRGNQPQHF. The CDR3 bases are TGTGCCAGCAGCTCCCGACAGGGACGGGGCAATCAGCCCCAGCATTTT.

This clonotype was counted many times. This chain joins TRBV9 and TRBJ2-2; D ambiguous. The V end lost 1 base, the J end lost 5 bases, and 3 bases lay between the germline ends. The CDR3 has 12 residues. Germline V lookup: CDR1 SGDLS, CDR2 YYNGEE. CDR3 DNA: TGTGCCAGCAGCGTATTTACCGGGGAGCTGTTTTTT. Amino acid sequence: CASSVFTGELFF.

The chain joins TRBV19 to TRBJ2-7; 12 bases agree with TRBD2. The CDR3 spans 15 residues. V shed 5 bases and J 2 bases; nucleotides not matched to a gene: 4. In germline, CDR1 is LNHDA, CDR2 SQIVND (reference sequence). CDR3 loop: CASSPRLAGAYEQYF. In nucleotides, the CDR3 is TGTGCCAGTAGTCCCAGACTAGCGGGGGCCTACGAGCAGTACTTC.

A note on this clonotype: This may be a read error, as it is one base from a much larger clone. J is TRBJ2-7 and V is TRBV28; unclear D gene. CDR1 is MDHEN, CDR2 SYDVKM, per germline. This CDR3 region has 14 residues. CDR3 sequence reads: CASSFRGQTYEQNF. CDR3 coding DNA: TGTGCCAGCAGTTTCCGTGGCCAGACCTACGAGCAGAACTTC.

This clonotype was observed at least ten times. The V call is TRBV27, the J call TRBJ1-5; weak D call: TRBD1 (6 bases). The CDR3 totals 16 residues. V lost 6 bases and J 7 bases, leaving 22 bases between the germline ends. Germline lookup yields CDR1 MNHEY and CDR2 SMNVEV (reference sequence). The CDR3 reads CASRERQGIIDQPQHF. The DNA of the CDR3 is TGTGCCAGCAGGGAACGGCAGGGGATCATCGACCAGCCCCAGCATTTT.

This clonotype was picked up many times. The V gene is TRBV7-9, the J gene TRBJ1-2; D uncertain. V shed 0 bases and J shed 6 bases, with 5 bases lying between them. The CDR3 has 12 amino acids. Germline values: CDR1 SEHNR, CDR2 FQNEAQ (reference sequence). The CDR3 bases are TGTGCCAGCAGCTTAGCTGGGAATGGCTACACCTTC. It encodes CASSLAGNGYTF.

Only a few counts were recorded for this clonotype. As DNA, the CDR3 is TGTGCCAGCAGCGTAGGGAACACCGGGGAGCTGTTTTTT. Amino acids: CASSVGNTGELFF. V usage is TRBV9 and J usage is TRBJ2-2, with D uncertain. V lost 0 bases to trimming and J lost 1 base, with 1 base between them. The germline V gene encodes CDR1 SGDLS and CDR2 YYNGEE. The CDR3 contains 13 residues.

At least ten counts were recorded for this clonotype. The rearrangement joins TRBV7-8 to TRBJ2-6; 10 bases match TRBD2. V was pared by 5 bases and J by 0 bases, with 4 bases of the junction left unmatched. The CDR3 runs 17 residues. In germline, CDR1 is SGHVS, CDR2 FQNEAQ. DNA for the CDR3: TGTGCCAGCAGCGCCCTAGCGGGAGCCTCTGGGGCCAACGTCCTGACTTTC. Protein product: CASSALAGASGANVLTF.

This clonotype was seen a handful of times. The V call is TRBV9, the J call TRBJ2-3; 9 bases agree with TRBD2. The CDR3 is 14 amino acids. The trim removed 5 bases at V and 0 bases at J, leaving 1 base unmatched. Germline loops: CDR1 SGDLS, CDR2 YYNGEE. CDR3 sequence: CASSTSGSTDTQYF. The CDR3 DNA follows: TGTGCCAGCAGTACTAGCGGGAGCACAGATACGCAGTATTTT.